This T cell receptor beta chain was sequenced for a study of shared clonotypes between healthy human individuals. V was trimmed by 4 bases and J by 2 bases, leaving 9 bases between them. Germline lookup yields CDR1 SGHTA and CDR2 FQGNSA. The CDR3 totals 14 residues. Sequenced by immunoSEQ multiplex PCR; TCRdb stores in-frame clones only, minus some. The sample carries approximately 700,000 clones, 60% to 75% recorded once. This sequence originates from a woman aged 25 to 45 in good health. Sequences were obtained from memory CD4+ T cells sorted from blood. As to subset: CD45RA-negative fraction. The chain is built from TRBV7-2 and TRBJ2-1, with D perhaps TRBD1 or TRBD2 (5 bases each). The CDR3 coding sequence is TGTGCCAGCAGCTCGGGGCGGACCTACAATGAGCAGTTCTTC. Translating gives CASSSGRTYNEQFF.